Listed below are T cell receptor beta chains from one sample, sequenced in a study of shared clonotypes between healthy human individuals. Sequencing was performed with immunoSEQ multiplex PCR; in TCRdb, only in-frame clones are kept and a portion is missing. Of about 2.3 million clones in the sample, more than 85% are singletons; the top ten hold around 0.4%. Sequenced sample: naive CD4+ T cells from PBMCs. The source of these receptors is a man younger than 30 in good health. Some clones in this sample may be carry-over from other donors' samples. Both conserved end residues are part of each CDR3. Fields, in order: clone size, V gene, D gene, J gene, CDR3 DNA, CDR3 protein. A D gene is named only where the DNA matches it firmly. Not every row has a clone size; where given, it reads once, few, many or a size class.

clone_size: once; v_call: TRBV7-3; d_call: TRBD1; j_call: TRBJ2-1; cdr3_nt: TGTGCCAGCAGCCTATCAGGGGGCCCAGACAATGAGCAGTTCTTC; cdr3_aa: CASSLSGGPDNEQFF
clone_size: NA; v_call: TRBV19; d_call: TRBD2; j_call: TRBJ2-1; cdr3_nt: TGTGCCAGTAGACTAGCGGGAGGGAATGAGCAGTTCTTC; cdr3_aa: CASRLAGGNEQFF
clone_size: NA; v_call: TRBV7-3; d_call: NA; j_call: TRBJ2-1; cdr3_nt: TGTGCCAGCAGCTTAGGAGTCATCCCCTACAATGAGCAGTTCTTC; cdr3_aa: CASSLGVIPYNEQFF
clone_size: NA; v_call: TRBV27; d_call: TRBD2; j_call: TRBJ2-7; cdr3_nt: TGTGCCAGCGGGGGACTAGCGTATAGGAGCTCCTACGAGCAGTACTTC; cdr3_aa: CASGGLAYRSSYEQYF
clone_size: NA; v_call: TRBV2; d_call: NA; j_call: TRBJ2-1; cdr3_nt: TGTGCCAGCAGGCTCTACAATGAGCAGTTCTTC; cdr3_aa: CASRLYNEQFF
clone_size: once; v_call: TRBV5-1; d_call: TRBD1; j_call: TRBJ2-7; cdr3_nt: TGCGCCAGCAGCGCCGCGGGGACAGGGAATTCCTACGAGCAGTACTTC; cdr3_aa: CASSAAGTGNSYEQYF
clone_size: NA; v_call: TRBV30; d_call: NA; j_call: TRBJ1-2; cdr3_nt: TGTGCCTGGAGTTTGACCGTGAACTATGGCTACACCTTC; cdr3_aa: CAWSLTVNYGYTF
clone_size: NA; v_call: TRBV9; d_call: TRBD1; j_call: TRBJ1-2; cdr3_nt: TGTGCCAGCACCACTGGACAGGGCAACTATGGCTACACCTTC; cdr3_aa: CASTTGQGNYGYTF
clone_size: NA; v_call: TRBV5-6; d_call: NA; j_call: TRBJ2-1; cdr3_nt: TGTGCCAGCAGCTTGGTGGGGACGCCTAAGGGGAATGAGCAGTTCTTC; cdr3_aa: CASSLVGTPKGNEQFF
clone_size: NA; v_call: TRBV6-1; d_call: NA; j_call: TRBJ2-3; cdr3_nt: TGTGCCAGCAGGCTCGGAGGGGATACGCAGTATTTT; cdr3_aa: CASRLGGDTQYF
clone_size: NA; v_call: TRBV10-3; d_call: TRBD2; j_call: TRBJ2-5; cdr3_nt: TGTGCCATCAGTGAGGGACTAGCGGGACCGGGGACCCAGTACTTC; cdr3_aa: CAISEGLAGPGTQYF
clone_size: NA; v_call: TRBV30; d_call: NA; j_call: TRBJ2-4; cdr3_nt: TGTGCCTGGAGTGTAGGGCAGCTAAAAAACATTCAGTACTTC; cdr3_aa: CAWSVGQLKNIQYF
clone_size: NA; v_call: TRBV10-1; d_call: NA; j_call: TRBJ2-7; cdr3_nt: TGCGCCAGCAGACAGACTTCGGTGGGCGAGCAGTACTTC; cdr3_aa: CASRQTSVGEQYF